Listed here is a single T cell receptor beta chain. The method was immunoSEQ multiplex PCR; TCRdb's version includes in-frame clones alone and lacks a portion of them. This table has around 340,000 clones, over 90% appearing once. This entry comes from a study of brain T cells in children with intractable seizures. Noted time point: blood from clinic visit 5 months post-surgery; TSC patient then seizure free. In germline, CDR1 is KGHSH, CDR2 LQKENI. The CDR3 has 17 amino acids. J gave up 8 bases and V 3 bases, and 15 bases lay outside the gene matches. Sequencing used peripheral blood, obtained more than 4 months after surgery. V is TRBV18 and J is TRBJ2-1, with 8 bases fitting TRBD1. This TCR came from a boy under two years old with tuberous sclerosis and intractable seizures. This chain's CDR3 is CASSPFRTGLAYYEQFF. DNA for the CDR3: TGTGCCAGCTCACCTTTTAGGACAGGGCTGGCGTATTATGAGCAGTTCTTC.